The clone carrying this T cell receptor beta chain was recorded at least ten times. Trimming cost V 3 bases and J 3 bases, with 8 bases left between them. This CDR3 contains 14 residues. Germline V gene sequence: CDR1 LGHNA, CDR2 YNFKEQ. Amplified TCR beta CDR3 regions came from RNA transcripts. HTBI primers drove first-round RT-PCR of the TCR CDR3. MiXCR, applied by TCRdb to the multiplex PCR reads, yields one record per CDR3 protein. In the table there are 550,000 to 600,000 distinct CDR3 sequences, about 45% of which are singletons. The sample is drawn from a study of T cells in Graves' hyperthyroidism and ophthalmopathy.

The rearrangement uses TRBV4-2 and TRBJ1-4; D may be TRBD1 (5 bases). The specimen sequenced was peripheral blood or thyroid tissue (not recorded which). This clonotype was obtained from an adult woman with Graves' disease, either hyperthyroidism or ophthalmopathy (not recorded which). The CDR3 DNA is TGTGCCAGCAGCCATGGGACGGCTAATGAAAAACTGTTTTTT. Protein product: CASSHGTANEKLFF.